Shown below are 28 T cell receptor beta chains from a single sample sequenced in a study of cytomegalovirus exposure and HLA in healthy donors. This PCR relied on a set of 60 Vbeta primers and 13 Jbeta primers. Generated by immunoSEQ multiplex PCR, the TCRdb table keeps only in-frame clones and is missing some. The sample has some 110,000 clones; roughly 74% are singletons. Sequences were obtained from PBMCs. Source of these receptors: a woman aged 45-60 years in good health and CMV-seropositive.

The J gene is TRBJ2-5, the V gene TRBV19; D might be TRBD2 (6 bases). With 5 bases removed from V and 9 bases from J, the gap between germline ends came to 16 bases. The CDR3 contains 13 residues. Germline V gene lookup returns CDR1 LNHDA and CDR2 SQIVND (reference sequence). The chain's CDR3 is CASSPPPPGAQYF. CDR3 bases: TGTGCCAGTAGTCCTCCTCCCCCGGGAGCCCAGTACTTC.

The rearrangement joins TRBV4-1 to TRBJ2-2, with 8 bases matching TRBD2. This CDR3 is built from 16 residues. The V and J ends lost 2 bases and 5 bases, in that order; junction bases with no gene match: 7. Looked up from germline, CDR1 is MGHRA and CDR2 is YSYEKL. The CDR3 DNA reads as TGCGCCAGCAGCCAACTGCGGGGGGTTGATACCGGGGAGCTGTTTTTT. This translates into CASSQLRGVDTGELFF.

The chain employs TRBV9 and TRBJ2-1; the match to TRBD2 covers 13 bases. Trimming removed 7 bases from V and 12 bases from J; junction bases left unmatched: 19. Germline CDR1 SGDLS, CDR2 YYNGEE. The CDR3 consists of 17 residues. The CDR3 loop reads CASAEGPGLAGIMGQFF. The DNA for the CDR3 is TGTGCCAGCGCGGAGGGCCCGGGACTAGCGGGGATCATGGGGCAGTTCTTC. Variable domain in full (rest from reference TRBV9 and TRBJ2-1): DSGVTQTPKHLITATGQRVTLRCSPRSGDLSVYWYQQSLDQGLQFLIQYYNGEERAKGNILERFSAQQFPDLHSELNLSSLELGDSALYFCASAEGPGLAGIMGQFFGPGTRLTVL.

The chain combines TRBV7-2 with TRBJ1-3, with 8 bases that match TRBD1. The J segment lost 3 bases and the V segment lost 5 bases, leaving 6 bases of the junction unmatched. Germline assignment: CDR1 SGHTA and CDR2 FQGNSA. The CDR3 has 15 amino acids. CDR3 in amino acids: CASSPGTGFGNTIYF. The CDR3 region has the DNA TGTGCCAGCAGCCCCGGGACAGGCTTTGGAAACACCATATATTTT.

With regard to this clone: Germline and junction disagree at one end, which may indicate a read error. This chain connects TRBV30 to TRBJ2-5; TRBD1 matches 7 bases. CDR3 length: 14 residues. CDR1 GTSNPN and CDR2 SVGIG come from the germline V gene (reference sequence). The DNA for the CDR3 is TGTGCCTGGAGTAAAGGGACAGACCAAGGGACCCAGTACTTC. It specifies CAWSKGTDQGTQYF.

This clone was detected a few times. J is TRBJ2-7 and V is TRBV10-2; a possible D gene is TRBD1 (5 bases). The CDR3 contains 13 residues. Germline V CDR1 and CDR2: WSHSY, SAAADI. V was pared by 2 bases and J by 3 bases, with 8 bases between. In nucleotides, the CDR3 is TGCGCCAGCAGTGAGACGGACATCTACGAGCAGTACTTC. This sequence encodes CASSETDIYEQYF.

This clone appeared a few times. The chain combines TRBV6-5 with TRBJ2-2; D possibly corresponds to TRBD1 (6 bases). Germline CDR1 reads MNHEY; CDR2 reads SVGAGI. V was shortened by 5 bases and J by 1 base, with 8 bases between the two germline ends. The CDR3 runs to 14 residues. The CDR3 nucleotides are TGTGCCAGCAGTCAGGACAGGAACACCGGGGAGCTGTTTTTT. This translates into CASSQDRNTGELFF.

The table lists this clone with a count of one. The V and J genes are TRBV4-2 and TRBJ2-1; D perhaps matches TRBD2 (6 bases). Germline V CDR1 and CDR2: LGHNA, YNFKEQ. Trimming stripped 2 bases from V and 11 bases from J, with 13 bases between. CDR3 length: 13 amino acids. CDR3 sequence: CASSQRIADQQFF. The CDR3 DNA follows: TGTGCCAGCAGCCAACGGATAGCGGACCAGCAGTTCTTC.

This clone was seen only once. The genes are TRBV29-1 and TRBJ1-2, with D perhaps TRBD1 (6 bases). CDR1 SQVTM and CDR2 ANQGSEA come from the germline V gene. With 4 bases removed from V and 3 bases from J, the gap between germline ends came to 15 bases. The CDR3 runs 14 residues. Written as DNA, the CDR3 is TGCAGCGTTGCCGGGACATCCCACCACTATGGCTACACCTTC. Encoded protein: CSVAGTSHHYGYTF.

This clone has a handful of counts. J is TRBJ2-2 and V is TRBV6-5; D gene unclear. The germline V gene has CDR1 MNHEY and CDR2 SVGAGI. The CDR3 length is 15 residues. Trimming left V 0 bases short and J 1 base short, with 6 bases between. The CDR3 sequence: CASSYSILNTGELFF. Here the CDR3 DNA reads TGTGCCAGCAGTTACTCCATTTTGAACACCGGGGAGCTGTTTTTT.

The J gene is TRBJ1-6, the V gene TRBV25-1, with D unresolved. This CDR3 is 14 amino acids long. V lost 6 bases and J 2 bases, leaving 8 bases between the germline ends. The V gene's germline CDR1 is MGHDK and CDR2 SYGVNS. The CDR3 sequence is CASSAGTYNSPLHF. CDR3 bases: TGTGCCAGCAGCGCCGGGACCTATAATTCACCCCTCCACTTT. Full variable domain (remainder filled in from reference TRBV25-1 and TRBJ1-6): EADIYQTPRYLVIGTGKKITLECSQTMGHDKMYWYQQDPGMELHLIHYSYGVNSTEKGDLSSESTVSRIRTEHFPLTLESARPSHTSQYLCASSAGTYNSPLHFGNGTRLTVT.

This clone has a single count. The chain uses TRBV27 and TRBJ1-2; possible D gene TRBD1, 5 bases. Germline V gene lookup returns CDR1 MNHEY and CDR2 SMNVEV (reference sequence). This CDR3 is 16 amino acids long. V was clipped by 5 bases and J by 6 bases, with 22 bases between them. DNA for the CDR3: TGTGCCAGCAGTCTAACCCGGGGGGGTGGCTACCATGGCTACACCTTC. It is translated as CASSLTRGGGYHGYTF.

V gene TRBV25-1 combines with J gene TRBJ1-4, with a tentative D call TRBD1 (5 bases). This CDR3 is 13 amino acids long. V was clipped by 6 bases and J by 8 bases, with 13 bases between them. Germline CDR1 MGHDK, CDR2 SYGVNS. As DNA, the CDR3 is TGTGCCAGCAGGTCAGGGAACGGGGAAAAACTGTTTTTT. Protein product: CASRSGNGEKLFF.

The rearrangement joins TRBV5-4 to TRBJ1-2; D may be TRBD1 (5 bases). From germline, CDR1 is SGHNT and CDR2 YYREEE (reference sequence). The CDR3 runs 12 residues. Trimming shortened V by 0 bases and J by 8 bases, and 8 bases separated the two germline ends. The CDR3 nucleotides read TGTGCCAGCAGCTTGGGTCAGGGCGGCTACACCTTC. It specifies CASSLGQGGYTF.

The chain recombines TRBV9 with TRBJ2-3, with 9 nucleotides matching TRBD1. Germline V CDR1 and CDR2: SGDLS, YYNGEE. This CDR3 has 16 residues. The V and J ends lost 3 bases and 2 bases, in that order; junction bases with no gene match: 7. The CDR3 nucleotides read TGTGCCAGCAGCGCCCGGGACAGGGAATACACAGATACGCAGTATTTT. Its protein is CASSARDREYTDTQYF.

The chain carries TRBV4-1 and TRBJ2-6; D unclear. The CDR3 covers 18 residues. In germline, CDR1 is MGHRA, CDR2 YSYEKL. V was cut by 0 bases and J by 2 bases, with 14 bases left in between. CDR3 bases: TGCGCCAGCAGCCAAGATGGTGGAGAACCACCTGGGGCCAACGTCCTGACTTTC. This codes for CASSQDGGEPPGANVLTF.

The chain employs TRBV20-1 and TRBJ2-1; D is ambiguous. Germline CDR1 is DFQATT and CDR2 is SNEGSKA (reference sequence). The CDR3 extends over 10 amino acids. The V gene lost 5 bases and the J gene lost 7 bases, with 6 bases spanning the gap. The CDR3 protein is CSAAQNEQFF. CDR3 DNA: TGCAGTGCTGCGCAAAATGAGCAGTTCTTC.

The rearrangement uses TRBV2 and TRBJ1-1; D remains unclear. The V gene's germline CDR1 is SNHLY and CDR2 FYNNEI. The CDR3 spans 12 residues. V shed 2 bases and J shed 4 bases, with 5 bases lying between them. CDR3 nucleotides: TGTGCCAGCAGTGAATTCGGCACTGAAGCTTTCTTT. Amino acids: CASSEFGTEAFF.

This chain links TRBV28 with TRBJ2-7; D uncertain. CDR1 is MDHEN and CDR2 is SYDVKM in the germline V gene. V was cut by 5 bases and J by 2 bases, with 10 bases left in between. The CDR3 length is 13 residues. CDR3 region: CASSLVAPYEQYF. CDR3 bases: TGTGCCAGCAGTCTCGTAGCCCCCTACGAGCAGTACTTC.

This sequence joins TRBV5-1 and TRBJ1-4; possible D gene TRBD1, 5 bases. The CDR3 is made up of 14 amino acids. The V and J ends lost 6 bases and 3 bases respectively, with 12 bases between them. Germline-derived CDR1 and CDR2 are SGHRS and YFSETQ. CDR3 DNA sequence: TGCGCCAGCACTTTAGGGGCATCTAATGAAAAACTGTTTTTT. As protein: CASTLGASNEKLFF.

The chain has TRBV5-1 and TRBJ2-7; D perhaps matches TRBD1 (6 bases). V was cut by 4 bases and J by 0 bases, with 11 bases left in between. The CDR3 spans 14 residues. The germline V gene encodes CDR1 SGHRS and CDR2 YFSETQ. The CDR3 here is CASSRQGSSYEQYF. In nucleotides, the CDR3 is TGCGCCAGCAGCCGGCAGGGGAGCTCCTACGAGCAGTACTTC.

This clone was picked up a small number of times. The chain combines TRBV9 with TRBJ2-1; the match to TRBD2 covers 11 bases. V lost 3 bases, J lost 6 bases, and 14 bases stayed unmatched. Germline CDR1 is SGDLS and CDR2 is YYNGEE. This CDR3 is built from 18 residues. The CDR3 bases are TGTGCCAGCAGCGCTCAGTTAGCGGGGGGGCCGGGGAGCAATGAGCAGTTCTTC. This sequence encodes CASSAQLAGGPGSNEQFF.

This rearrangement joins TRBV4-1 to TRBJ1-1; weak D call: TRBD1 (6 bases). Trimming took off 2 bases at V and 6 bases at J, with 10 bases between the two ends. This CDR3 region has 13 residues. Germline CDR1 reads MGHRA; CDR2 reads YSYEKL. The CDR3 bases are TGCGCCAGCAGCCAACGACAGGTTTCTGAAGCTTTCTTT. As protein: CASSQRQVSEAFF.

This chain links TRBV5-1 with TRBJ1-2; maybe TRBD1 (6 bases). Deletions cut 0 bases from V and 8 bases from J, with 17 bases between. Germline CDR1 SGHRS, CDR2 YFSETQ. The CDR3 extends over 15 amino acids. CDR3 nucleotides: TGCGCCAGCAGCTTGGCGCGGGGGGCAAGGGAAGGCTACACCTTC. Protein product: CASSLARGAREGYTF.

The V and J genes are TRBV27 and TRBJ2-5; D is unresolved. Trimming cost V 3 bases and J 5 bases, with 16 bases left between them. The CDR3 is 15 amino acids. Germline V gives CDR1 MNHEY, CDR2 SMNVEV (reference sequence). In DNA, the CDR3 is TGTGCCAGCAGTTTCGGCAGGCTTAGGTCCGAGACCCAGTACTTC. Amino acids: CASSFGRLRSETQYF.

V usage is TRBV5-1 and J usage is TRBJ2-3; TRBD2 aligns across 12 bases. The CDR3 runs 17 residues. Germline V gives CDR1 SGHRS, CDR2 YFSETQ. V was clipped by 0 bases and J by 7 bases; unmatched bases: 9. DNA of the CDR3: TGCGCCAGCAGCTTGGCCCCACTAGCGGGGGGTTCTAATACGCAGTATTTT. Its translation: CASSLAPLAGGSNTQYF.

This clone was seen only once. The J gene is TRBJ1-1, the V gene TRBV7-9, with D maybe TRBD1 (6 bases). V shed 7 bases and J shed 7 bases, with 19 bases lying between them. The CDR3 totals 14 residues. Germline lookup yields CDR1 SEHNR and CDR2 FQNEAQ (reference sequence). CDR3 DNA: TGTGCCAGCAACGACCTTACAAAAGGGGGTGAAGCTTTCTTT. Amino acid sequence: CASNDLTKGGEAFF.

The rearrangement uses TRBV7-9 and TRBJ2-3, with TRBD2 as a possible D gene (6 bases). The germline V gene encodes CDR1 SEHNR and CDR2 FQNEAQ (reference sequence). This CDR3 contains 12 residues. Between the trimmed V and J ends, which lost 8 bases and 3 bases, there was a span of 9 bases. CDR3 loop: CASRRATDTQYF. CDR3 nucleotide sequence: TGTGCCAGCCGGAGGGCAACAGATACGCAGTATTTT.